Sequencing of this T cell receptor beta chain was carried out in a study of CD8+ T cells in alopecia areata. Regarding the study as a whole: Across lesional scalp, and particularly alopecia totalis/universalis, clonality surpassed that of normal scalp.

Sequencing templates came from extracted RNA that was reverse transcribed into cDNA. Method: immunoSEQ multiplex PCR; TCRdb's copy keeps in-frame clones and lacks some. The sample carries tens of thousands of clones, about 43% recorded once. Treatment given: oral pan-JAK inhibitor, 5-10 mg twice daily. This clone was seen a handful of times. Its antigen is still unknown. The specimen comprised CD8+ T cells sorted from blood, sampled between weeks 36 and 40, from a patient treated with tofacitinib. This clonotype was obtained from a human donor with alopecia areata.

CDR3 loop: CASSSWADDEQYF. The CDR3 DNA follows: TGTGCCAGCAGCTCGTGGGCGGATGACGAGCAGTACTTC. The chain recombines TRBV7-2 with TRBJ2-7, with D hard to call. This CDR3 spans 13 amino acids. The V and J ends lost 4 bases and 5 bases respectively, with 12 bases between them. Germline lookup yields CDR1 SGHTA and CDR2 FQGNSA.